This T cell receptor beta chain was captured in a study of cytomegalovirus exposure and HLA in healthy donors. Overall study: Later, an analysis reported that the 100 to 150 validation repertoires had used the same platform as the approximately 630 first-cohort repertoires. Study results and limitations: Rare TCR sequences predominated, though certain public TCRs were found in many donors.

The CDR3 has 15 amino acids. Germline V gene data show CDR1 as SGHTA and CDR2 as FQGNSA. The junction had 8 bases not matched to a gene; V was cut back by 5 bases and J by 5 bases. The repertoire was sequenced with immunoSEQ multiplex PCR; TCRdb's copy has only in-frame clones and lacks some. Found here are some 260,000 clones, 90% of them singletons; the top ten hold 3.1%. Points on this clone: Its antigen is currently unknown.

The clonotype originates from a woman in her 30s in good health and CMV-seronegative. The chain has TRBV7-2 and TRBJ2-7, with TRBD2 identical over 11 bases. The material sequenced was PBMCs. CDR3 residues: CASSLRLAGSHEQYF. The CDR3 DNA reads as TGTGCCAGCAGCCTACGACTAGCGGGATCTCACGAGCAGTACTTC.